Below are 10 T cell receptor beta chains sequenced from a single sample in a study of OX40 agonist ivuxolimab in advanced cancers. Measured with immunoSEQ multiplex PCR; TCRdb has only the in-frame clones, and not every one. The sample lists approximately 76,000 clones; 85% were seen once. Specimen: CD4+ or CD8+ T cells sorted from blood, collected in a trial of the OX40 agonist ivuxolimab. The receptor source for this set is an adult with an advanced solid tumor such as melanoma, head and neck, liver or kidney cancer.

The table lists this clone with a count of one. CDR3 residues: CASRLTSGGTDTQYF. DNA for the CDR3: TGTGCCAGCAGGTTGACTAGCGGGGGCACAGATACGCAGTATTTT. The chain joins TRBV7-3 to TRBJ2-3; 11 bases fit TRBD2. Trimming removed 6 bases from V and 1 base from J; junction bases left unmatched: 3. Germline assignment: CDR1 SGHTA and CDR2 FQGTGA. The CDR3 contains 15 residues.

This clone was counted a single time. The V call is TRBV9, the J call TRBJ1-3; weak D call: TRBD1 (6 bases). This CDR3 is 16 amino acids long. Trimming cost V 4 bases and J 0 bases, with 14 bases left between them. Per germline, CDR1 SGDLS and CDR2 YYNGEE. CDR3 sequence (DNA): TGTGCCAGCAGCCCTAGACGGGGGGCCTCTGGAAACACCATATATTTT. It translates to CASSPRRGASGNTIYF.

The chain combines TRBV7-3 with TRBJ1-2; D remains unclear. V lost 2 bases and J 2 bases, leaving 12 bases between the germline ends. Germline CDR1 is SGHTA and CDR2 is FQGTGA. This CDR3 has 15 amino acids. The CDR3 DNA reads TGTGCCAGCAGCTTATCCCCCGGCAGGAACTATGGCTACACCTTC. Amino acids: CASSLSPGRNYGYTF. Drawing the rest from reference TRBV7-3 and TRBJ1-2, the complete variable domain is GAGVSQTPSNKVTEKGKYVELRCDPISGHTALYWYRQSLGQGPEFLIYFQGTGAADDSGLPNDRFFAVRPEGSVSTLKIQRTERGDSAVYLCASSLSPGRNYGYTFGSGTRLTVV.

The rearrangement uses TRBV6-5 and TRBJ1-2; D possibly corresponds to TRBD1 (5 bases). The V and J ends lost 6 bases and 4 bases respectively, with 18 bases between them. CDR1 is MNHEY and CDR2 is SVGAGI in the germline V gene. The CDR3 has 15 amino acids. The CDR3 spells CASSGGKRHPYGYTF. In DNA, the CDR3 is TGTGCCAGCAGCGGGGGGAAGAGACACCCCTATGGCTACACCTTC.

This rearrangement joins TRBV27 to TRBJ1-4, with 7 bases matching TRBD1. V gave up 5 bases and J gave up 8 bases; unmatched junction bases: 8. Germline CDR1 is MNHEY and CDR2 is SMNVEV (reference sequence). The CDR3 has 14 amino acids. As DNA, the CDR3 is TGTGCCAGCAGTGGTCAGGGGGAGAACGAAAAACTGTTTTTT. Amino acids: CASSGQGENEKLFF.

The rearrangement links TRBV9 to TRBJ2-5; possible D gene TRBD1, 6 bases. The CDR3 is made up of 15 amino acids. Trimming took 3 bases from V and 5 from J, leaving 17 bases between them. Germline V CDR1 and CDR2: SGDLS, YYNGEE. As DNA, the CDR3 is TGTGCCAGCAGCGCAGGGACAACCTCTCTGGAGACCCAGTACTTC. Translating it yields CASSAGTTSLETQYF.

This clone showed up just once. This chain uses TRBV7-9 with TRBJ1-6; 7 nucleotides agree with TRBD1. Germline V gives CDR1 SEHNR, CDR2 FQNEAQ (reference sequence). CDR3 length: 17 amino acids. With 3 bases clipped from V and 2 bases from J, the junction kept 7 bases outside the gene matches. CDR3 in amino acids: CASSFTGAGAYNSPLHF. In nucleotides, the CDR3 is TGTGCCAGCAGCTTCACAGGGGCCGGGGCCTATAATTCACCCCTCCACTTT.

This chain connects TRBV21-1 to TRBJ2-4; the tabulated D call, TRBD1, remains unverified against the DNA. TRBV21-1 counts as a pseudogene. The CDR3 covers 23 residues. For the CDR3, the DNA is TGTGCCAGCAGCAACCCGATTGTGAGCAGGCGGGACAGACCGTTTTTAGCCAAAAACATTCAGTACTTC. It translates to CASSNPIVSRRDRPFLAKNIQYF.

The V gene is TRBV5-4, the J gene TRBJ1-2; D might be TRBD1 (5 bases). Deletions cut 3 bases from V and 7 bases from J, with 16 bases between. Germline CDR1 is SGHNT and CDR2 is YYREEE (reference sequence). The length of the CDR3 is 14 residues. In DNA, the CDR3 is TGTGCCAGCAGCTCCGGGACGGAGATAGGTGGCTACACCTTC. It specifies CASSSGTEIGGYTF.

The V call is TRBV2, the J call TRBJ2-1; weak D call: TRBD2 (6 bases). V was shortened by 2 bases and J by 5 bases, with 16 bases between the two germline ends. This CDR3 is built from 16 residues. Germline values: CDR1 SNHLY, CDR2 FYNNEI. CDR3 residues: CASSELGPGTHNEQFF. The CDR3, as DNA: TGTGCCAGCAGTGAATTAGGGCCCGGGACTCACAATGAGCAGTTCTTC.